These 23 T cell receptor beta chains came from one sample sequenced in a study of T cells in Graves' hyperthyroidism and ophthalmopathy. Using RNA transcripts as the source, TCR beta CDR3 regions were amplified. Using the HTBI primer set, a first-round RT-PCR was run on the TCR CDR3. TCRdb called the multiplex PCR reads again in MiXCR, with one record for every CDR3 protein. The sample includes more than 300,000 distinct CDR3 sequences, under 15% of them seen just once. The sequenced sample consisted of blood. These receptors originate from a woman aged 18 to 35 with Graves' hyperthyroidism.

There are many counts of this clonotype. The rearrangement joins TRBV28 to TRBJ2-2, with D uncertain. The CDR3 runs 13 residues. In germline, CDR1 is MDHEN, CDR2 SYDVKM. The V end was cut by 8 bases, the J end by 1 base, with 8 bases between. CDR3 in DNA: TGTGCCAGCGCTCTAGTGAACACCGGGGAGCTGTTTTTT. Translated: CASALVNTGELFF.

This clonotype has ten or more counts. The chain has TRBV29-1 and TRBJ1-4, with TRBD1 identical over 7 bases. CDR1 SQVTM and CDR2 ANQGSEA come from the germline V gene. With V trimmed by 4 bases and J by 7 bases, 6 bases remained unmatched. This CDR3 is 13 amino acids long. The CDR3 DNA is TGCAGCGTTGGTGAGGGGGCGTTTGAAAAACTGTTTTTT. This codes for CSVGEGAFEKLFF.

This clonotype was found many times. V gene TRBV7-2 combines with J gene TRBJ2-5; tentatively, D is TRBD2 (5 bases). Germline assignment: CDR1 SGHTA and CDR2 FQGNSA. The CDR3 has 15 residues. V was trimmed by 2 bases and J by 1 base, leaving 11 bases between them. This chain's CDR3 is CASSLNPGFQETQYF. CDR3 DNA: TGTGCCAGCAGCTTAAACCCGGGGTTCCAAGAGACCCAGTACTTC.

This clonotype was detected many times. This chain uses TRBV18 with TRBJ1-2; unclear D gene. The V gene's germline CDR1 is KGHSH and CDR2 LQKENI. V was trimmed by 3 bases and J by 5 bases, leaving 16 bases between them. The CDR3 has 15 amino acids. CDR3 sequence (DNA): TGTGCCAGCTCACCCAGCCGAGGGTTCGGGTATGGCTACACCTTC. It specifies CASSPSRGFGYGYTF. The full variable domain, its missing parts supplied by reference TRBV18 and TRBJ1-2, is NAGVMQNPRHLVRRRGQEARLRCSPMKGHSHVYWYRQLPEEGLKFMVYLQKENIIDESGMPKERFSAEFPKEGPSILRIQQVVRGDSAAYFCASSPSRGFGYGYTFGSGTRLTVV.

Many counts were recorded for this clonotype. The rearrangement joins TRBV9 to TRBJ2-2; no clear D. CDR1 and CDR2 (germline): SGDLS, YYNGEE. The V end was cut by 1 base, the J end by 6 bases, with 4 bases between. The CDR3 extends over 12 amino acids. CDR3 in DNA: TGTGCCAGCAGCGTACAGCCCGGGGAGCTGTTTTTT. It encodes CASSVQPGELFF.

At least ten counts were recorded for this clonotype. The chain uses TRBV2 and TRBJ1-4, with 7 bases that match TRBD1. The V gene end was trimmed by 8 bases and the J gene end by 12 bases; junction bases not matched to a gene: 12. Germline V gives CDR1 SNHLY, CDR2 FYNNEI. The CDR3 loop spans 13 amino acids. Here the CDR3 DNA reads TGTGCCAGCGGAGGGACAGTCTGGGGGGAACTGTTTTTT. Translation gives CASGGTVWGELFF.

This clonotype has a count of ten or more. This chain links TRBV28 with TRBJ2-2; the D is unclear. The CDR3 totals 15 residues. V was pared by 6 bases and J by 2 bases, with 13 bases between. From germline, CDR1 is MDHEN and CDR2 SYDVKM. The chain's CDR3 is CASRDHNINTGELFF. The CDR3 DNA sequence: TGTGCCAGCAGGGACCATAATATAAACACCGGGGAGCTGTTTTTT.

This clonotype appeared many times. The V and J genes are TRBV27 and TRBJ2-7, with D uncertain. Germline CDR1 is MNHEY and CDR2 is SMNVEV (reference sequence). The CDR3 runs to 13 residues. Trimming cost V 3 bases and J 5 bases, with 11 bases left between them. Here the CDR3 reads CASSFSRLNEQYF. The CDR3 DNA follows: TGTGCCAGCAGTTTTAGCAGGTTAAACGAGCAGTACTTC.

At least ten counts were recorded for this clonotype. The chain recombines TRBV2 with TRBJ2-3; 10 positions agree with TRBD1. V dropped 5 bases and J dropped 4; count of bases not matched to a gene: 6. CDR1 SNHLY and CDR2 FYNNEI come from the germline V gene. The CDR3 has 15 amino acids. Here the CDR3 DNA reads TGTGCCAGCAGTCGACAGGGGGCTGAGGCAGATACGCAGTATTTT. It specifies CASSRQGAEADTQYF.

This clonotype was picked up many times. The chain recombines TRBV10-3 with TRBJ1-6, with D uncertain. This CDR3 has 14 amino acids. Looked up from germline, CDR1 is ENHRY and CDR2 is SYGVKD. V was shortened by 4 bases and J by 2 bases, with 6 bases between the two germline ends. The CDR3: CAISGGAYNSPLHF. Here the CDR3 DNA reads TGTGCCATCAGTGGTGGGGCCTATAATTCACCCCTCCACTTT.

This clonotype was counted at least ten times. This chain links TRBV11-3 with TRBJ2-2, with 7 bases identical to TRBD1. The CDR3 consists of 15 residues. The germline V gene has CDR1 SGHNT and CDR2 YENEEA. V trimming: 5 bases; J trimming: 1 base; junction bases outside the gene matches: 4. For the CDR3, the DNA is TGTGCCAGCAGCCCCCGGGACAGGAACACCGGGGAGCTGTTTTTT. Its translation is CASSPRDRNTGELFF.

The J gene is TRBJ1-2, the V gene TRBV20-1; 10 nucleotides line up with TRBD1. Losses at the gene ends were 6 bases for V and 0 bases for J; bases not matched to a gene: 7. Germline V lookup: CDR1 DFQATT, CDR2 SNEGSKA (reference sequence). The CDR3 runs 15 residues. In nucleotides, the CDR3 is TGCAGTGCACCGGGACAGGGGCCAACTAACTATGGCTACACCTTC. Protein: CSAPGQGPTNYGYTF.

V is TRBV20-1 and J is TRBJ1-6; D gene unclear. The CDR3 length is 14 residues. Trimming cost V 4 bases and J 0 bases, with 7 bases left between them. From germline, CDR1 is DFQATT and CDR2 SNEGSKA (reference sequence). CDR3 nucleotide sequence: TGCAGTGCTATCTTAGGCTCCTATAATTCACCCCTCCACTTT. Its protein product is CSAILGSYNSPLHF.

This clonotype appeared once. CDR3 protein: CSARDPGTAFSYEQYF. CDR3 DNA sequence: TGCAGTGCTAGAGACCCCGGGACCGCTTTCTCCTACGAGCAGTACTTC. V and J are TRBV20-1 and TRBJ2-7; either TRBD1 or TRBD2 may fit D (5 bases each). V lost 0 bases and J lost 0, with 15 bases in between. Germline V CDR1 and CDR2: DFQATT, SNEGSKA (reference sequence). This CDR3 contains 16 residues.

At least ten counts were recorded for this clonotype. V and J are TRBV10-3 and TRBJ2-7; 8 bases align to TRBD2. The CDR3 extends over 14 amino acids. The V gene's germline CDR1 is ENHRY and CDR2 SYGVKD. After removal of 10 bases from V and 2 bases from J, the junction contained 10 bases not matched to a gene. CDR3 nucleotides: TGTGCCACAGAACGGGAGGGCCCTACCTACGAGCAGTACTTC. Translating it yields CATEREGPTYEQYF.

The table lists this clonotype with many counts. The CDR3 loop reads CASSPRGGGPRDEQFF. CDR3 DNA sequence: TGTGCCAGCAGTCCTCGTGGCGGGGGCCCTAGAGATGAGCAGTTCTTC. The rearrangement uses TRBV6-1 and TRBJ2-1; tentative D call: TRBD2 (7 bases). Looked up from germline, CDR1 is MNHNS and CDR2 is SASEGT. This CDR3 spans 16 amino acids. V was clipped by 5 bases and J by 8 bases, with 22 bases between them.

This clonotype was detected ten times or more. The gene calls are TRBV28 and TRBJ1-3, with 8 bases fitting TRBD1. J lost 4 bases, V lost 3 bases, and 5 bases had no gene match. CDR1 is MDHEN and CDR2 is SYDVKM in the germline V gene. The CDR3 has 15 residues. CDR3 coding DNA: TGTGCCAGCAGTTTCTACAGGGGGATGGGAAACACCATATATTTT. Its protein product is CASSFYRGMGNTIYF.

This clonotype was observed many times. The chain is built from TRBV27 and TRBJ2-2, with D tentatively TRBD1 (6 bases). The CDR3 sequence is 14 residues long. The germline gives CDR1 MNHEY, CDR2 SMNVEV (reference sequence). V lost 3 bases and J lost 4, with 9 bases in between. The chain's CDR3 is CASSLDRITGELFF. DNA of the CDR3: TGTGCCAGCAGTTTGGACAGAATCACCGGGGAGCTGTTTTTT.

This clonotype was seen ten or more times. The chain combines TRBV20-1 with TRBJ1-2, with 7 nucleotides matching TRBD1. The CDR3 extends over 14 amino acids. The ends lost 5 bases at V and 4 bases at J; junction bases unmatched: 10. Per the germline V gene, CDR1 is DFQATT and CDR2 is SNEGSKA (reference sequence). The CDR3 region is CSAAGDSITYGYTF. CDR3 DNA: TGCAGTGCTGCCGGGGACAGCATCACCTATGGCTACACCTTC.

This clonotype was seen many times. The V and J genes are TRBV28 and TRBJ2-7; 8 bases map to TRBD1. Looked up from germline, CDR1 is MDHEN and CDR2 is SYDVKM. V was pared by 5 bases and J by 6 bases, with 12 bases of the junction left unmatched. The CDR3 has 15 amino acids. CDR3 sequence: CASSPQGAWQREQYF. CDR3 DNA: TGTGCCAGCAGTCCTCAGGGGGCTTGGCAACGCGAGCAGTACTTC. Combining the CDR3 with reference TRBV28 and TRBJ2-7 gives the whole variable domain DVKVTQSSRYLVKRTGEKVFLECVQDMDHENMFWYRQDPGLGLRLIYFSYDVKMKEKGDIPEGYSVSREKKERFSLILESASTNQTSMYLCASSPQGAWQREQYFGPGTRLTVT.

V and J are TRBV7-9 and TRBJ1-2, with D unresolved. The CDR3 has 14 amino acids. Trimming pared 3 bases from V and 2 bases from J, leaving 10 bases between. Germline values: CDR1 SEHNR, CDR2 FQNEAQ (reference sequence). CDR3 in DNA: TGTGCCAGCAGCTTGGCACTGCAAAACTATGGCTACACCTTC. Translation gives CASSLALQNYGYTF.

This clonotype has only a few counts. DNA of the CDR3: TGTGCCAGCAGGCTACAACTAGTTCCAGATACGCAGTATTTT. This gives the protein CASRLQLVPDTQYF. This chain links TRBV6-2 or TRBV6-3 with TRBJ2-3; D perhaps matches TRBD2 (5 bases). The CDR3 length is 14 residues. The germline V gene has CDR1 MNHEY and CDR2 SVGEGT. V was pared by 6 bases and J by 4 bases, with 14 bases between.

This clonotype was counted a few times. In DNA form, the CDR3 reads TGTGCCAGCAGTAGCGGGAGCGCGCCCTTTCAAGAGACCCAGTACTTC. Its translation: CASSSGSAPFQETQYF. The chain couples TRBV9 to TRBJ2-5, with 9 bases matching TRBD2. The CDR3 is 16 residues long. Germline CDR1 is SGDLS and CDR2 is YYNGEE. J gave up 2 bases and V 5 bases, and 10 bases lay outside the gene matches.